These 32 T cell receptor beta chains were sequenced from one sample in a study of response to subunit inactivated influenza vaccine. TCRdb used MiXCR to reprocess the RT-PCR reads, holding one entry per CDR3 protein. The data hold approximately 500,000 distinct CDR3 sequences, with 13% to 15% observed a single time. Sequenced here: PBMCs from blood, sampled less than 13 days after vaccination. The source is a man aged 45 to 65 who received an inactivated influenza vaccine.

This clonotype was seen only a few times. The CDR3 sequence is CASSQDSSRGQGYTF. CDR3 DNA sequence: TGTGCCAGCAGCCAAGATAGTTCCAGGGGGCAGGGCTACACCTTC. The chain couples TRBV4-2 to TRBJ1-2; 8 bases agree with TRBD1. V shed 0 bases and J 8 bases; nucleotides not matched to a gene: 8. The CDR3 runs to 15 residues. Germline CDR1 reads LGHNA; CDR2 reads YNFKEQ.

CDR3 protein: CSAAAARGIEQYF. For the CDR3, the DNA is TGCAGCGCTGCCGCGGCCAGGGGGATCGAGCAGTACTTC. The chain uses TRBV29-1 and TRBJ2-7; the match to TRBD1 covers 7 bases. The CDR3 is made up of 13 amino acids. V shed 7 bases, J shed 6 bases, and the junction held 12 bases outside the gene matches. From germline, CDR1 is SQVTM and CDR2 ANQGSEA.

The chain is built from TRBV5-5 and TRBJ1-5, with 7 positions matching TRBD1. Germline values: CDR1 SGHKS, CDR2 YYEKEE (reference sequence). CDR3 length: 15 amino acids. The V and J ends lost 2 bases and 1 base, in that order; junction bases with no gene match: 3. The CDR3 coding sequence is TGTGCCAGCAGCTTACAGGGGAGAAGCAATCAGCCCCAGCATTTT. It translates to CASSLQGRSNQPQHF.

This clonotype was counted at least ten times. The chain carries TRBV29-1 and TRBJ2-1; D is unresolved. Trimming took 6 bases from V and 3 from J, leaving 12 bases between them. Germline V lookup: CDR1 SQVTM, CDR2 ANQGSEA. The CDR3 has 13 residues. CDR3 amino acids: CSVEKDLYNEQFF. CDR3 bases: TGCAGCGTCGAAAAGGACCTCTACAATGAGCAGTTCTTC.

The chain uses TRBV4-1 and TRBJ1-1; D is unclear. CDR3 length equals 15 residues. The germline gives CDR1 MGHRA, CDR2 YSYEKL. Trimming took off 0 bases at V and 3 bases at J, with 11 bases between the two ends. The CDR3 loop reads CASSQEGRRYTEAFF. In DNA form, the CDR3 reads TGCGCCAGCAGCCAAGAAGGGCGGCGATACACTGAAGCTTTCTTT.

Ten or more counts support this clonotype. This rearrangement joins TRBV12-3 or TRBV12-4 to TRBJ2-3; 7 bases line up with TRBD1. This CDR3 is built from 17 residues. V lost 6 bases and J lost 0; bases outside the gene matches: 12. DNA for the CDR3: TGTGCCAGCAGCTCCCGGGACAGAGACCCTAGCACAGATACGCAGTATTTT. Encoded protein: CASSSRDRDPSTDTQYF.

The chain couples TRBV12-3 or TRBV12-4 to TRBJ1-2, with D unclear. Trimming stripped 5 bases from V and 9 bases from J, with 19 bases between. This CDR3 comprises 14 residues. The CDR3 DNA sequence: TGTGCCAGCAGTAGGAGATTTCCACCGGGGAGCTACACCTTC. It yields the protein CASSRRFPPGSYTF.

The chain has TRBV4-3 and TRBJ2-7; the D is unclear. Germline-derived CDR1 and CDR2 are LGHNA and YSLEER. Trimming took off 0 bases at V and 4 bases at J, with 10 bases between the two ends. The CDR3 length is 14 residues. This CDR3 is CASSQDGSLYEQYF. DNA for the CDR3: TGCGCCAGCAGCCAAGATGGGTCCCTGTACGAGCAGTACTTC.

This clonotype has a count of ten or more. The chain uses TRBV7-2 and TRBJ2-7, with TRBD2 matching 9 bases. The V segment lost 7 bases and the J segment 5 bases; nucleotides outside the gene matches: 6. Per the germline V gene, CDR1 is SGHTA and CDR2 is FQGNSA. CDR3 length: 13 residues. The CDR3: CASTPLAGDEQYF. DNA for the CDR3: TGTGCCAGCACCCCCTTAGCGGGGGACGAGCAGTACTTC.

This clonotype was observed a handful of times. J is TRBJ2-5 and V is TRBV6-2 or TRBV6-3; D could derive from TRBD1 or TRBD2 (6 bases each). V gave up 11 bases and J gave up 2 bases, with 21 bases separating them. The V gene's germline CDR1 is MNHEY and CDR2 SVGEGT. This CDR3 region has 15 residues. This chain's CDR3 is CASVRETGPQETQYF. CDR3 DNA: TGTGCCTCTGTCCGGGAGACAGGCCCTCAAGAGACCCAGTACTTC.

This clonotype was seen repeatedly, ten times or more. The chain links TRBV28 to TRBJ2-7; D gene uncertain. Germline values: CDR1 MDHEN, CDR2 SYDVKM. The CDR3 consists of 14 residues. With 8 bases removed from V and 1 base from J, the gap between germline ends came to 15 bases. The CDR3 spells CASCTSSNSYEQYF. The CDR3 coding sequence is TGTGCCAGCTGTACTTCCTCCAATTCCTACGAGCAGTACTTC.

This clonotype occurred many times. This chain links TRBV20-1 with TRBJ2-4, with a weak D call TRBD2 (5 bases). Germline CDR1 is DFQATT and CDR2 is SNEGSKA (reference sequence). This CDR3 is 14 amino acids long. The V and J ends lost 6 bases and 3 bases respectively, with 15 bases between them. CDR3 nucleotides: TGCAGTGCCCGGGATGGTTCAGGCAAAAACATTCAGTACTTC. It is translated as CSARDGSGKNIQYF.

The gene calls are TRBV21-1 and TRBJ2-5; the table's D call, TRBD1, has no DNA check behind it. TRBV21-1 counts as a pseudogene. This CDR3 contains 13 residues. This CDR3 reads CASSKDRRETQYF. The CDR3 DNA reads TGTGCCAGCAGCAAGGACAGAAGAGAGACCCAGTACTTC.

The chain's CDR3 is CSARDSRGSGETQYF. CDR3 coding DNA: TGCAGTGCTAGAGATTCGAGGGGGTCGGGAGAGACCCAGTACTTC. V gene TRBV20-1 combines with J gene TRBJ2-5, with D possibly TRBD1 on 6 matching bases. The CDR3 totals 15 residues. Trimming cost V 0 bases and J 4 bases, with 15 bases left between them. The germline gives CDR1 DFQATT, CDR2 SNEGSKA (reference sequence).

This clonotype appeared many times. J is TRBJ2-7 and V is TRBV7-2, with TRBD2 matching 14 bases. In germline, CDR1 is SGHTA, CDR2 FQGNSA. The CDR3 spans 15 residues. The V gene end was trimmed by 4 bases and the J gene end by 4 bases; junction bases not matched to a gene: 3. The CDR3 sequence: CASSWTSGGQYEQYF. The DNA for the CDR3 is TGTGCCAGCAGCTGGACTAGCGGGGGGCAATACGAGCAGTACTTC.

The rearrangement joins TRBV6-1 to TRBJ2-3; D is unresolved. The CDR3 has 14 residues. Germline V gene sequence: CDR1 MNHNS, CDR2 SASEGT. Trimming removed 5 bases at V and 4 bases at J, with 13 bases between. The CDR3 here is CASSPPHQSDTQYF. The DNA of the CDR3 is TGTGCCAGCAGTCCTCCTCACCAGTCAGATACGCAGTATTTT.

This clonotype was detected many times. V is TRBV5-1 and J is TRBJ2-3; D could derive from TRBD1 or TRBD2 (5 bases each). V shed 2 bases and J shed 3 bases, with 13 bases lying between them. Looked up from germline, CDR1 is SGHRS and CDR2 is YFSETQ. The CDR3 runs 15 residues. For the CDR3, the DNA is TGCGCCAGCAGCTTCGGGACGGTGGAGACAGATACGCAGTATTTT. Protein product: CASSFGTVETDTQYF.

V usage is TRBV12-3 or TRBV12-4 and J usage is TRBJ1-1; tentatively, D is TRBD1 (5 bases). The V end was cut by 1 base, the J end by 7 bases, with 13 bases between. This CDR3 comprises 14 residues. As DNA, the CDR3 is TGTGCCAGCAGTTTAGAGGTCAGGGACGGTGAAGCTTTCTTT. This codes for CASSLEVRDGEAFF.

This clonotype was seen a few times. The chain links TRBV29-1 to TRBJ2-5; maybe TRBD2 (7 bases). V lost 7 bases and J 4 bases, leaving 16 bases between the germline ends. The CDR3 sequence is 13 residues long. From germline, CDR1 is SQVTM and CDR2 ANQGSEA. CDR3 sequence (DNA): TGCAGCGGACTTATGGGAGGGGGAGAGACCCAGTACTTC. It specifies CSGLMGGGETQYF.

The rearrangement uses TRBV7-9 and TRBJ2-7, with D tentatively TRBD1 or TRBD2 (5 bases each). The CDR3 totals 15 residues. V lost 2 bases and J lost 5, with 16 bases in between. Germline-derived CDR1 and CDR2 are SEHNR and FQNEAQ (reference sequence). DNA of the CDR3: TGTGCCAGCAGCTTATCGGGGACCGCCGCCAACGAGCAGTACTTC. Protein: CASSLSGTAANEQYF.

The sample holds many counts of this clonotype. CDR3 sequence: CSAHWSGYEQYF. The CDR3 nucleotides read TGCAGTGCCCATTGGTCGGGCTACGAGCAGTACTTC. The chain uses TRBV20-1 and TRBJ2-7; D call uncertain. CDR1 and CDR2 from the germline V gene are DFQATT and SNEGSKA (reference sequence). V was pared by 6 bases and J by 3 bases, with 12 bases between. This CDR3 is 12 amino acids long.

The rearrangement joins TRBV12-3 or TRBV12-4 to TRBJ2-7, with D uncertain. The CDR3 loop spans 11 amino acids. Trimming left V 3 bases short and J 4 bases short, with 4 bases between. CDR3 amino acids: CASSFIYEQYF. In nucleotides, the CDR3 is TGTGCCAGCAGTTTCATTTACGAGCAGTACTTC.

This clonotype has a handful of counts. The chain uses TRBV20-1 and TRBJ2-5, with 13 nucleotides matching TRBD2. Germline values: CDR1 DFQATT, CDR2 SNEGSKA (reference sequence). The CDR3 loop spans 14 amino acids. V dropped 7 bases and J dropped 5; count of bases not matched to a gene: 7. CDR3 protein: CSGTSGGAGETQYF. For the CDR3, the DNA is TGCAGTGGCACTAGCGGGGGGGCAGGGGAGACCCAGTACTTC.

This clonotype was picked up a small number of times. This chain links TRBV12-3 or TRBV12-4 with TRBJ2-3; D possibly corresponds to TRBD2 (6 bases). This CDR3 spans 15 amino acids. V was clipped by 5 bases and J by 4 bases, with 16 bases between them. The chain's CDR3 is CASSGYLEGPDTQYF. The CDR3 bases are TGTGCCAGCAGTGGTTACTTGGAGGGCCCAGATACGCAGTATTTT.

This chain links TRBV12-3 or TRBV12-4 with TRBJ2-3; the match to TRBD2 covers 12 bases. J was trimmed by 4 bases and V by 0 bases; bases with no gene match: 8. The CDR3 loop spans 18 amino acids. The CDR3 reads CASSLAPRTSGDPDTQYF. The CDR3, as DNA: TGTGCCAGCAGTTTAGCGCCCAGGACTAGCGGGGATCCAGATACGCAGTATTTT.

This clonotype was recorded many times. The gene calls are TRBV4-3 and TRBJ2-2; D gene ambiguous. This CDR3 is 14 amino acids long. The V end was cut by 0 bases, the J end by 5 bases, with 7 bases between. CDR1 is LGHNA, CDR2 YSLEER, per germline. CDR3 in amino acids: CASSQDWGTGELFF. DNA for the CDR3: TGCGCCAGCAGCCAAGATTGGGGAACCGGGGAGCTGTTTTTT.

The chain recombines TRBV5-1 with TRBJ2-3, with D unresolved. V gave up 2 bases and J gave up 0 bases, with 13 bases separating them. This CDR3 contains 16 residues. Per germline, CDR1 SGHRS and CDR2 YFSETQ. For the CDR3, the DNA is TGCGCCAGCAGCTTCCGGCTAAGTGAGAGCACAGATACGCAGTATTTT. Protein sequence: CASSFRLSESTDTQYF.

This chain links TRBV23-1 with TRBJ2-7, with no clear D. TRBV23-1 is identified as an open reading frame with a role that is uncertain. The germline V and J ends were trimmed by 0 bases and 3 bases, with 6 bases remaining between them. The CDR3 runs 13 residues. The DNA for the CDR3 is TGCGCCAGCAGTCAATCTTGGGACTACGAGCAGTACTTC. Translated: CASSQSWDYEQYF.

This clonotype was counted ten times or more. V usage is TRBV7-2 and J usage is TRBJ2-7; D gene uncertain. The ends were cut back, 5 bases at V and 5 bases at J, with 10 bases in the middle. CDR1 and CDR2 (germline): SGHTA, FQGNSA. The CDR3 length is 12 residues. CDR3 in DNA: TGTGCCAGCAGCCCCGTAGGGCACGAGCAGTACTTC. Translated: CASSPVGHEQYF. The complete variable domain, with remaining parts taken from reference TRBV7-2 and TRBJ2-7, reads GAGVSQSPSNKVTEKGKDVELRCDPISGHTALYWYRQSLGQGLEFLIYFQGNSAPDKSGLPSDRFSAERTGGSVSTLTIQRTQQEDSAVYLCASSPVGHEQYFGPGTRLTVT.

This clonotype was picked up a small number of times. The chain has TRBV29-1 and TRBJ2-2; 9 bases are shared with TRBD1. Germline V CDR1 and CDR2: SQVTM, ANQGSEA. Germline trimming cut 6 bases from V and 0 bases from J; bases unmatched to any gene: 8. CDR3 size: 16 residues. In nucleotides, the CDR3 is TGCAGCGTGCTGGGGGGACAGGGAACGAACACCGGGGAGCTGTTTTTT. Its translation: CSVLGGQGTNTGELFF.

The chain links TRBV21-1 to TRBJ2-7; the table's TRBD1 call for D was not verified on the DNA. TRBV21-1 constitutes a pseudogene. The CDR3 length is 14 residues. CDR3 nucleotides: TGTGCCAGCAGTCACAGGGGGAACGCCTACGAGCAGTACTTC. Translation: CASSHRGNAYEQYF.

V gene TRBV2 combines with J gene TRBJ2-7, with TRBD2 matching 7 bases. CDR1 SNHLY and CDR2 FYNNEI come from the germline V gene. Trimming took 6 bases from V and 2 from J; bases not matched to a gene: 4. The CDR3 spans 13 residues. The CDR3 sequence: CASRIAGTYEQYF. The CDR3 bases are TGTGCCAGCAGAATAGCGGGTACCTACGAGCAGTACTTC.